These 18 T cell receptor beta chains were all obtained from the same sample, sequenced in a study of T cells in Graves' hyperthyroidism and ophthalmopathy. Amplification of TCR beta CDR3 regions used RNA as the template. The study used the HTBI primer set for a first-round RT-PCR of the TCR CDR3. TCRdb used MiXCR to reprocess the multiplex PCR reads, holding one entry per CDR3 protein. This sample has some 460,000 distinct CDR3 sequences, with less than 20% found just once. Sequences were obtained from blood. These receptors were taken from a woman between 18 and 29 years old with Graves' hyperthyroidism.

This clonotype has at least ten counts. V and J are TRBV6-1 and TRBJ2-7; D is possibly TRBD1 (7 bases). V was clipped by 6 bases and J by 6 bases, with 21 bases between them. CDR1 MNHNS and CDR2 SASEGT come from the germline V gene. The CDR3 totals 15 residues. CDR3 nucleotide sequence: TGTGCCAGCAGCCCGGGAGACAGGGATTCGAGCGAGCAGTACTTC. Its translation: CASSPGDRDSSEQYF.

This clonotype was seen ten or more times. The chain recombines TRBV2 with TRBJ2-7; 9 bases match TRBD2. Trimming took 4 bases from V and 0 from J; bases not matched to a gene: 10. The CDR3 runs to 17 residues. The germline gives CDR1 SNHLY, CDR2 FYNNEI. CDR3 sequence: CASSVSKTSGFSYEQYF. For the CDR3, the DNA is TGTGCCAGCAGTGTATCGAAGACTAGCGGATTCTCCTACGAGCAGTACTTC.

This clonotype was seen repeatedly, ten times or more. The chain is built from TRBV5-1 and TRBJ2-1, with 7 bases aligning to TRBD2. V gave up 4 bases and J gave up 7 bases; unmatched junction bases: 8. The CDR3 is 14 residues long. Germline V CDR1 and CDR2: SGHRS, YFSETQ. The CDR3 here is CASSLGWGGNEQFF. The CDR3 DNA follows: TGCGCCAGCAGCCTGGGATGGGGGGGGAATGAGCAGTTCTTC.

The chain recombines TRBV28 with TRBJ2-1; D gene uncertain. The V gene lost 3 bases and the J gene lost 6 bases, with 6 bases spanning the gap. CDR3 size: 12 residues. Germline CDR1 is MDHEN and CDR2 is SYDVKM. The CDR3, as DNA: TGTGCCAGCAGTTTTGTATTCAATGAGCAGTTCTTC. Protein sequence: CASSFVFNEQFF.

Written as DNA, the CDR3 is TGTGCCAGCAGCCCCGGACGGGGGGCGCTTAGCTACGAGCAGTACTTC. It is translated as CASSPGRGALSYEQYF. V gene TRBV5-4 combines with J gene TRBJ2-7; tentative D call: TRBD2 (7 bases). There are 16 residues in the CDR3. Trimming removed 4 bases from V and 3 bases from J, with 20 bases in between. Germline assignment: CDR1 SGHNT and CDR2 YYREEE (reference sequence).

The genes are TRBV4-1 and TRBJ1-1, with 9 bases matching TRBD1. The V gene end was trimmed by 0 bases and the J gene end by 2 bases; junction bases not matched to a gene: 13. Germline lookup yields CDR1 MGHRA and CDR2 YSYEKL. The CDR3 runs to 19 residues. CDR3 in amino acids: CASSQETFNRGLLNTEAFF. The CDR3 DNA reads TGCGCCAGCAGCCAAGAGACTTTTAACAGGGGGCTTCTTAACACTGAAGCTTTCTTT.

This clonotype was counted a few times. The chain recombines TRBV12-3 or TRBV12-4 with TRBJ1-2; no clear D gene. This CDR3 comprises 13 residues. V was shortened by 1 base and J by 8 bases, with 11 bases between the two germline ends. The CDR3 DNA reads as TGTGCCAGCAGTTTAGTAGGCCCGAGAGGCTACACCTTC. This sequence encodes CASSLVGPRGYTF.

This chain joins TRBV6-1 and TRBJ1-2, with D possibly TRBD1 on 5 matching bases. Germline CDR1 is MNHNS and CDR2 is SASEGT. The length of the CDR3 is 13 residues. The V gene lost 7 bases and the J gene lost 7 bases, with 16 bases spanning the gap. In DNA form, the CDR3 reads TGTGCCAGCACCGGGGAGAGGGGAGGTGGCTACACCTTC. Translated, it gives CASTGERGGGYTF.

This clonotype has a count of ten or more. The CDR3 sequence: CSASLVQGETQYF. The CDR3 DNA is TGCAGTGCTAGTTTGGTACAGGGAGAGACCCAGTACTTC. The rearrangement links TRBV20-1 to TRBJ2-5, with D possibly being TRBD1 (6 bases). The germline V gene encodes CDR1 DFQATT and CDR2 SNEGSKA (reference sequence). Between the trimmed V and J ends, which lost 3 bases and 4 bases, there was a span of 12 bases. The CDR3 covers 13 residues.

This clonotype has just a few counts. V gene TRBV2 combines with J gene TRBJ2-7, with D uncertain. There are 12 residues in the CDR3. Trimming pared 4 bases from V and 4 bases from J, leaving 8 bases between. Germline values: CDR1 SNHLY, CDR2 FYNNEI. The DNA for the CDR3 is TGTGCCAGCAGTGTTTCCAAATACGAGCAGTACTTC. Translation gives CASSVSKYEQYF. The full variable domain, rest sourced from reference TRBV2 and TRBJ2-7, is EPEVTQTPSHQVTQMGQEVILRCVPISNHLYFYWYRQILGQKVEFLVSFYNNEISEKSEIFDDQFSVERPDGSNFTLKIRSTKLEDSAMYFCASSVSKYEQYFGPGTRLTVT.

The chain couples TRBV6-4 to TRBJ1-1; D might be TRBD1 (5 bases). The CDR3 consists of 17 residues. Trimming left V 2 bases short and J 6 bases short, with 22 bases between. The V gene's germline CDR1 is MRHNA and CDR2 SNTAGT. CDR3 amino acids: CASSDPKVTEKTPEAFF. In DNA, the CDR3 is TGTGCCAGCAGTGACCCGAAGGTGACAGAAAAAACGCCTGAAGCTTTCTTT.

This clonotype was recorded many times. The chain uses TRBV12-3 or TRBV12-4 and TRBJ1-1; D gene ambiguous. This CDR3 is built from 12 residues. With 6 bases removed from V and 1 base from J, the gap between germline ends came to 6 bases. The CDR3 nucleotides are TGTGCCAGCAGGGCGAAGAACACTGAAGCTTTCTTT. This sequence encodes CASRAKNTEAFF.

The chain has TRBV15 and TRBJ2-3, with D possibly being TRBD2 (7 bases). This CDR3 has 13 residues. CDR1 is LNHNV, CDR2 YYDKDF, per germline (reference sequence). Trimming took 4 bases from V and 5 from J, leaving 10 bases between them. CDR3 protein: CATSTGGQDTQYF. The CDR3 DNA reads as TGTGCCACCAGCACGGGGGGCCAAGATACGCAGTATTTT.

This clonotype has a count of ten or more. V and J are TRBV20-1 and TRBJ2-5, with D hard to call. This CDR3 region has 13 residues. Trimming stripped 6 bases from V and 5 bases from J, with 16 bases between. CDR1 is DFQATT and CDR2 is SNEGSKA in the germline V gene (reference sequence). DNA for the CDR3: TGCAGTGCGAGATTTCTAGAAGCCGAGACCCAGTACTTC. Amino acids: CSARFLEAETQYF.

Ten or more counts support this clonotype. The CDR3 here is CASSLGSRGRHEQYF. The CDR3 DNA is TGTGCCAGCAGCTTAGGATCAAGGGGAAGGCACGAGCAGTACTTC. The rearrangement links TRBV11-1 to TRBJ2-7, with D maybe TRBD1 (5 bases). Between the trimmed V and J ends, which lost 1 base and 5 bases, there was a span of 15 bases. This CDR3 is built from 15 residues. Looked up from germline, CDR1 is SGHAT and CDR2 is FQDESV (reference sequence). The whole variable domain, filled in from reference TRBV11-1 and TRBJ2-7, reads EAEVAQSPRYKITEKSQAVAFWCDPISGHATLYWYRQILGQGPELLVQFQDESVVDDSQLPKDRFSAERLKGVDSTLKIQPAELGDSAMYLCASSLGSRGRHEQYFGPGTRLTVT.

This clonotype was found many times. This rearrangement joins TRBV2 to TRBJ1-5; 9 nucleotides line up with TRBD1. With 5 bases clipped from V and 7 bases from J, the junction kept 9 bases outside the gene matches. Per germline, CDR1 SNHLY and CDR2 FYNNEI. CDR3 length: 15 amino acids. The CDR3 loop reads CASSSEGQGSQPQHF. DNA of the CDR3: TGTGCCAGCAGTTCTGAGGGACAGGGTAGCCAGCCCCAGCATTTT.

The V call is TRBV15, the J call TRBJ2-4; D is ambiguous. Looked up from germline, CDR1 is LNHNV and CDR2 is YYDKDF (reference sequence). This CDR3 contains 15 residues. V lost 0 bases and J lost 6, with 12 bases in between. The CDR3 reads CATSRDLVGPNIQYF. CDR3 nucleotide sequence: TGTGCCACCAGCAGAGATCTCGTCGGGCCAAACATTCAGTACTTC.

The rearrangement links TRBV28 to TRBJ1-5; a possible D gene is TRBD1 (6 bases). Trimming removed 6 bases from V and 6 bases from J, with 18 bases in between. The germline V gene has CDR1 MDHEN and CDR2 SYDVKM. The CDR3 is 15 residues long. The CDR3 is CASRNRQARAQPQHF. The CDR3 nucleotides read TGTGCCAGCAGAAATCGACAGGCAAGGGCTCAGCCCCAGCATTTT.